These 24 T cell receptor beta chains share one sample of origin, sequenced in a study of radiotherapy plus CTLA-4 blockade in lung cancer. Clones were read by immunoSEQ multiplex PCR, and TCRdb kept only the in-frame ones, dropping some. There are tens of thousands of clones in the sample; 77% occur only once, and approximately 2.4% lies in the top ten. The material was peripheral blood, obtained from a patient treated with radiotherapy plus ipilimumab. The receptors derive from a human donor with non-small cell lung cancer whose response to radiotherapy plus ipilimumab could not be evaluated.

The rearrangement uses TRBV19 and TRBJ1-1; 8 bases align to TRBD1. The CDR3 runs to 16 residues. Germline lookup yields CDR1 LNHDA and CDR2 SQIVND (reference sequence). With V trimmed by 3 bases and J by 4 bases, 10 bases remained unmatched. The CDR3 region has the DNA TGTGCCAGTAGTATGGACCGGACAGGGTCTCCCACTGAAGCTTTCTTT. As protein: CASSMDRTGSPTEAFF.

This clone was seen only once. This chain joins TRBV5-4 and TRBJ1-2; 7 nucleotides agree with TRBD1. V shed 1 base, J shed 8 bases, and the junction held 5 bases outside the gene matches. Germline V gene sequence: CDR1 SGHNT, CDR2 YYREEE (reference sequence). This CDR3 is 13 amino acids long. The CDR3: CASSLRGRRGYTF. The CDR3 DNA sequence: TGTGCCAGCAGCTTGAGGGGGCGACGGGGCTACACCTTC.

This sequence joins TRBV5-1 and TRBJ2-5; maybe TRBD2 (6 bases). The germline V gene encodes CDR1 SGHRS and CDR2 YFSETQ. Trimming pared 0 bases from V and 1 base from J, leaving 10 bases between. The CDR3 totals 15 residues. The CDR3 region has the DNA TGCGCCAGCAGCTTGGCGGCGGGGAGCCAAGAGACCCAGTACTTC. It encodes CASSLAAGSQETQYF.

The chain couples TRBV7-2 to TRBJ1-2; 7 bases fit TRBD1. This CDR3 contains 14 residues. Germline V CDR1 and CDR2: SGHTA, FQGNSA. The J segment lost 8 bases and the V segment lost 1 base, leaving 7 bases of the junction unmatched. The CDR3 protein is CASSLVTTGFGYTF. The CDR3, as DNA: TGTGCCAGCAGCTTAGTAACGACAGGGTTCGGCTACACCTTC.

V usage is TRBV2 and J usage is TRBJ1-4; D not certain. The CDR3 runs 14 residues. Trimming pared 2 bases from V and 8 bases from J, leaving 12 bases between. From germline, CDR1 is SNHLY and CDR2 FYNNEI. The CDR3 loop is CASSERRVEEKLFF. The CDR3 DNA is TGTGCCAGCAGTGAAAGGCGGGTGGAAGAAAAACTGTTTTTT.

This chain connects TRBV7-3 to TRBJ2-2, with 10 bases fitting TRBD2. The V gene's germline CDR1 is SGHTA and CDR2 FQGTGA. The CDR3 totals 14 residues. V was clipped by 6 bases and J by 7 bases; unmatched bases: 5. Written as DNA, the CDR3 is TGTGCCAGCAGGGCCGGGACTAGCGTCGGGGAGCTGTTTTTT. As protein: CASRAGTSVGELFF.

The chain links TRBV7-2 to TRBJ2-3; 14 bases map to TRBD2. Trimming removed 5 bases from V and 0 bases from J; junction bases left unmatched: 10. Germline lookup yields CDR1 SGHTA and CDR2 FQGNSA. The CDR3 is 19 amino acids. CDR3 sequence (DNA): TGTGCCAGCAGCCTGAAATCCGGGACTAGCGGGAGTAGCACAGATACGCAGTATTTT. The encoded protein is CASSLKSGTSGSSTDTQYF.

The rearrangement uses TRBV30 and TRBJ2-7, with D tentatively TRBD1 (6 bases). Between the trimmed V and J ends, which lost 1 base and 3 bases, there was a span of 13 bases. The CDR3 covers 14 residues. Germline values: CDR1 GTSNPN, CDR2 SVGIG (reference sequence). The DNA for the CDR3 is TGTGCCTGGAGTGGGCTGGGACACCTCTACGAGCAGTACTTC. This sequence encodes CAWSGLGHLYEQYF.

The chain employs TRBV4-2 and TRBJ2-2; possibly TRBD2 for D (5 bases). This CDR3 has 15 amino acids. Between the trimmed V and J ends, which lost 3 bases and 5 bases, there was a span of 13 bases. Per germline, CDR1 LGHNA and CDR2 YNFKEQ. The chain's CDR3 is CASSQLVGDTGELFF. Written as DNA, the CDR3 is TGTGCCAGCAGCCAGCTAGTGGGAGATACCGGGGAGCTGTTTTTT.

The rearrangement uses TRBV10-1 and TRBJ2-3; TRBD1 aligns across 10 bases. Germline CDR1 WNHNN, CDR2 SYGVQD (reference sequence). The ends lost 4 bases at V and 3 bases at J; junction bases unmatched: 1. The CDR3 sequence is 14 residues long. The CDR3 loop is CASSGTGGTDTQYF. CDR3 in DNA: TGCGCCAGCAGTGGGACAGGGGGGACAGATACGCAGTATTTT.

This clone was observed a handful of times. The chain recombines TRBV28 with TRBJ1-2, with TRBD1 matching 8 bases. This CDR3 contains 14 residues. The V and J ends lost 6 bases and 6 bases, in that order; junction bases with no gene match: 9. Germline V CDR1 and CDR2: MDHEN, SYDVKM. The CDR3 loop reads CASSSGQGGDGYTF. The DNA of the CDR3 is TGTGCCAGCAGCTCCGGACAGGGTGGGGATGGCTACACCTTC.

This clone occurred a few times. The chain is built from TRBV7-9 and TRBJ1-4; TRBD1 matches at 8 bases. Germline V gene lookup returns CDR1 SEHNR and CDR2 FQNEAQ (reference sequence). V lost 8 bases and J lost 8; bases outside the gene matches: 7. The CDR3 runs 13 residues. The CDR3 DNA reads TGTGCCAGCTCCGGGACAGGTTGGGAAAAACTGTTTTTT. Translated: CASSGTGWEKLFF.

This sequence joins TRBV13 and TRBJ1-2, with TRBD1 as a possible D gene (6 bases). Germline loops: CDR1 PRHDT, CDR2 FYEKMQ (reference sequence). Trimming shortened V by 6 bases and J by 2 bases, and 13 bases separated the two germline ends. The CDR3 is 14 amino acids. The CDR3 sequence is CASRRTRGNYGYTF. In DNA, the CDR3 is TGTGCCAGCAGACGAACAAGGGGGAACTATGGCTACACCTTC.

The chain employs TRBV14 and TRBJ2-7, with D tentatively TRBD2 (5 bases). Trimming took 2 bases from V and 6 from J, leaving 14 bases between them. Germline lookup yields CDR1 SGHDN and CDR2 FVKESK. The CDR3 loop spans 14 amino acids. In DNA, the CDR3 is TGTGCCAGCAGCCAACGGCGGGCTAGCCTCGAGCAGTACTTC. It translates to CASSQRRASLEQYF. The full variable domain, with the rest looked up from reference TRBV14 and TRBJ2-7, is EAGVTQFPSHSVIEKGQTVTLRCDPISGHDNLYWYRRVMGKEIKFLLHFVKESKQDESGMPNNRFLAERTGGTYSTLKVQPAELEDSGVYFCASSQRRASLEQYFGPGTRLTVT.

This rearrangement joins TRBV7-9 to TRBJ2-2; D is perhaps TRBD1 (5 bases). V lost 2 bases and J lost 7, with 11 bases in between. Germline CDR1 SEHNR, CDR2 FQNEAQ (reference sequence). CDR3 length: 14 residues. The CDR3 bases are TGTGCCAGCAGCTTACACCTAAGGGGCGGGGAGCTGTTTTTT. This gives the protein CASSLHLRGGELFF.

This clone was seen a single time. This chain connects TRBV5-8 to TRBJ2-3; no reliable D call. V lost 4 bases to trimming and J lost 5 bases, with 14 bases between them. CDR1 SGHTS and CDR2 YDEGEE come from the germline V gene. The CDR3 is 14 amino acids. The chain's CDR3 is CASSPIVGGDTQYF. The CDR3, as DNA: TGTGCCAGCAGCCCCATAGTAGGCGGAGATACGCAGTATTTT.

The chain uses TRBV7-2 and TRBJ2-7; possibly TRBD1 for D (5 bases). This CDR3 is built from 13 residues. Germline-derived CDR1 and CDR2 are SGHTA and FQGNSA. V shed 3 bases and J shed 2 bases, with 8 bases lying between them. CDR3 bases: TGTGCCAGCAGCTTGACAGTAACCTACGAGCAGTACTTC. Amino acids: CASSLTVTYEQYF.

The gene calls are TRBV28 and TRBJ2-7; 7 bases line up with TRBD2. The CDR3 runs to 13 residues. Trimming took 8 bases from V and 6 from J; bases not matched to a gene: 10. Germline V gene lookup returns CDR1 MDHEN and CDR2 SYDVKM. The CDR3 spells CASPSPGGGEQYF. In DNA form, the CDR3 reads TGTGCCAGCCCGTCCCCGGGGGGAGGCGAGCAGTACTTC.

The genes are TRBV6-1 and TRBJ2-7; a weak D match, TRBD1 (6 bases). Germline CDR1 is MNHNS and CDR2 is SASEGT. V was shortened by 6 bases and J by 3 bases, with 9 bases between the two germline ends. CDR3 length: 12 residues. CDR3 sequence: CASSKQGYEQYF. The CDR3 DNA reads TGTGCCAGCAGCAAACAGGGCTACGAGCAGTACTTC.

The chain recombines TRBV29-1 with TRBJ1-5; no firm D call. There are 13 residues in the CDR3. Looked up from germline, CDR1 is SQVTM and CDR2 is ANQGSEA. Trimming removed 4 bases from V and 1 base from J, with 8 bases in between. CDR3: CSVVADSNQPQHF. The CDR3 region has the DNA TGCAGCGTTGTAGCGGACAGCAATCAGCCCCAGCATTTT. The full variable domain, in which reference TRBV29-1 and TRBJ1-5 provide the parts outside the CDR3, is SAVISQKPSRDICQRGTSLTIQCQVDSQVTMMFWYRQQPGQSLTLIATANQGSEATYESGFVIDKFPISRPNLTFSTLTVSNMSPEDSSIYLCSVVADSNQPQHFGDGTRLSIL.

In its sample, this clone was seen a few times. The sample has other DNA sequences that encode this CDR3 too. The rearrangement joins TRBV9 to TRBJ2-1; 9 positions match TRBD2. Germline V gene sequence: CDR1 SGDLS, CDR2 YYNGEE. V lost 0 bases and J lost 2; bases outside the gene matches: 0. The CDR3 runs to 15 residues. DNA for the CDR3: TGTGCCAGCAGCGTAGGACTAGCGGCCTACAATGAGCAGTTCTTC. Amino acids: CASSVGLAAYNEQFF.

V and J are TRBV6-5 and TRBJ2-3; 8 bases are shared with TRBD2. Germline CDR1 is MNHEY and CDR2 is SVGAGI. V trimming: 5 bases; J trimming: 3 bases; junction bases outside the gene matches: 7. CDR3 length: 15 residues. CDR3 residues: CASSTPGLGTDTQYF. The CDR3 DNA is TGTGCCAGCAGTACCCCGGGACTAGGGACAGATACGCAGTATTTT.

The rearrangement uses TRBV5-1 and TRBJ2-5; no definite D call. The V gene's germline CDR1 is SGHRS and CDR2 YFSETQ. Between the trimmed V and J ends, which lost 3 bases and 4 bases, there was a span of 7 bases. There are 12 residues in the CDR3. The CDR3 spells CASSYSGETQYF. DNA of the CDR3: TGCGCCAGCAGCTACTCCGGAGAGACCCAGTACTTC.

A few counts support this clone. V usage is TRBV4-2 and J usage is TRBJ2-3; 11 bases line up with TRBD2. With 0 bases clipped from V and 8 bases from J, the junction kept 16 bases outside the gene matches. CDR1 is LGHNA, CDR2 YNFKEQ, per germline. The CDR3 has 19 residues. Here the CDR3 reads CASSQESGVAGGPEVTQYF. Written as DNA, the CDR3 is TGTGCCAGCAGCCAAGAGAGTGGAGTAGCGGGGGGGCCGGAGGTTACGCAGTATTTT.